This TCR beta chain was sequenced in a study of blood T cell repertoires in COVID-19. Study-wide background: T cells, B-cell-depleted T cells, or PBMCs provided the cDNA or gDNA that served as material.

In the original analysis: The assay estimated nucleated cells by amplifying reference gene primers. Measured with immunoSEQ multiplex PCR; TCRdb has only the in-frame clones, and not every one. That table furnishes V, J and clone size, whereas the DNA furnished D and trimming. The sample shows fewer than 100,000 clones, around nine tenths of them seen only once. The germline V and J ends were trimmed by 7 bases and 6 bases, with 16 bases remaining between them. The CDR3 is 14 amino acids. In germline, CDR1 is SNHLY, CDR2 FYNNEI. This clone came up once. Sequencing used peripheral blood. The V and J genes are TRBV2 and TRBJ2-1, with TRBD2 as a possible D gene (5 bases). This TCR came from a man between 50 and 59 years old with acute or convalescent COVID-19. The CDR3 DNA is TGTGCCAGCATAACCACGGGCGGGTCCAATGAGCAGTTCTTC. It codes for CASITTGGSNEQFF.